What follows are 3 T cell receptor beta chains derived from one specimen sequenced in a study of T cells after yellow fever vaccination. Via MiXCR, TCRdb re-called the 5' RACE reads, giving one row per CDR3 protein. The repertoire holds some 350,000 distinct CDR3 sequences, with about 4% as singletons. Specimen: PBMCs, collected 5 days after the yellow fever booster vaccination. These receptors originate from a man younger than 35 who received the YFV17D yellow fever vaccine.

The chain is built from TRBV10-3 and TRBJ2-3; the match to TRBD1 covers 8 bases. The germline CDR1 and CDR2 sequences are ENHRY and SYGVKD. The CDR3 length is 18 residues. V was pared by 2 bases and J by 2 bases, with 12 bases of the junction left unmatched. In nucleotides, the CDR3 is TGTGCCATCAGTGAGACGATTAAGACAGGGGCTAACACAGATACGCAGTATTTT. Translation: CAISETIKTGANTDTQYF.

This clonotype has a count of ten or more. The chain recombines TRBV4-3 with TRBJ2-6; D call uncertain. V was shortened by 0 bases and J by 0 bases, with 6 bases between the two germline ends. Germline CDR1 and CDR2: LGHNA and YSLEER. This CDR3 has 16 residues. The CDR3 sequence is CASSQDLSSGANVLTF. CDR3 sequence (DNA): TGCGCCAGCAGCCAAGATCTTAGCTCTGGGGCCAACGTCCTGACTTTC.

This clonotype was picked up many times. The chain recombines TRBV24-1 with TRBJ2-1; TRBD2 agrees at 12 bases. Germline V gene data show CDR1 as KGHDR and CDR2 as SFDVKD. The CDR3 extends over 16 amino acids. The junction had 7 bases not matched to a gene; V was cut back by 3 bases and J by 8 bases. The CDR3, as DNA: TGTGCCACCAGTGATCCGGGACTAGCGGGTGGGGATGAGCAGTTCTTC. This gives the protein CATSDPGLAGGDEQFF.